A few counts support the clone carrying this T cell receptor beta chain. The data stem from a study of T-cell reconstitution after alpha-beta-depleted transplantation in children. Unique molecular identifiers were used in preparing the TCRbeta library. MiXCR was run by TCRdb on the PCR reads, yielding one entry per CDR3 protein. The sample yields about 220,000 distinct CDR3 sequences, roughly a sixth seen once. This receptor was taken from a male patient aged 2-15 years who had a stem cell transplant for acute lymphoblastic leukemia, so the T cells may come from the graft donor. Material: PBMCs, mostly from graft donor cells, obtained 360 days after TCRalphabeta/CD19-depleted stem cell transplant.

The CDR3 loop is CASKLRQEPGGTDTQYF. CDR3 bases: TGTGCCAGCAAACTCCGGCAGGAGCCAGGGGGCACAGATACGCAGTATTTT. The V and J genes are TRBV12-3 or TRBV12-4 and TRBJ2-3; D is possibly TRBD1 (6 bases). Deletions cut 7 bases from V and 1 base from J, with 21 bases between. This CDR3 region has 17 residues.